These 30 T cell receptor beta chains came from one sample sequenced in a study of blood T cells in healthy people across ages (dated by TCRdb to the mid-2010s). To prepare the library, 5' RACE was applied. Sequencing instrument: Illumina HiSeq 2500. The second PCR ran for about 7 to 11 cycles and used a J-beta primer mix along with a sample-barcoded 5' primer. TCRdb cleaned the public reads at Q25 with fastp, built clones with MiXCR and kept in-frame beta chains. Identical CDR3 proteins give one entry, which carries the most common genes and DNA. Across this sample there are 650,000 to 800,000 distinct CDR3 sequences, with under 45% seen only once. Of the sample, about 21% falls within the top ten clones. The sample consisted of blood. Source of these receptors: a man aged 55 to 70 in good health.

This clonotype appeared once. This may be a read error, as it is one base from a much larger clone. This chain uses TRBV7-2 with TRBJ2-7, with D perhaps given as TRBD1 or TRBD2 (5 bases each). Germline lookup yields CDR1 SGHTA and CDR2 FQGNSA. The CDR3 is 15 amino acids. V shed 0 bases and J shed 2 bases, with 11 bases lying between them. This CDR3 is CASSLASGPPYEQYF. Written as DNA, the CDR3 is TGTGCCAGCAGCTTAGCGTCGGGACCGCCCTACGAGCAGTACTTC.

CDR3 bases: TGTGCCTGCACGACAGGAGTCATGAACACTGAAGCTTTCTTT. It translates to CACTTGVMNTEAFF. This chain links TRBV30 with TRBJ1-1, with D maybe TRBD1 (6 bases). In germline, CDR1 is GTSNPN, CDR2 SVGIG (reference sequence). Trimming shortened V by 6 bases and J by 0 bases, and 14 bases separated the two germline ends. The length of the CDR3 is 14 residues.

The chain has TRBV6-5 and TRBJ2-1; D is perhaps TRBD1 (6 bases). The germline V gene has CDR1 MNHEY and CDR2 SVGAGI. The CDR3 spans 14 residues. V was clipped by 7 bases and J by 5 bases, with 15 bases between them. In nucleotides, the CDR3 is TGTGCCAGCAAGCGACAGGAGACGAACAATGAGCAGTTCTTC. Protein sequence: CASKRQETNNEQFF.

The J gene is TRBJ2-2, the V gene TRBV4-3; D not resolved. Germline-derived CDR1 and CDR2 are LGHNA and YSLEER. The V gene lost 4 bases and the J gene lost 6 bases, with 15 bases spanning the gap. The CDR3 runs to 15 residues. In DNA form, the CDR3 reads TGCGCCAGCAGCCTTCGCCCCACTAACCCCGGGGAGCTGTTTTTT. Translation gives CASSLRPTNPGELFF.

The gene calls are TRBV7-2 and TRBJ1-6, with TRBD1 matching over 7 bases. The CDR3 spans 14 residues. Per the germline V gene, CDR1 is SGHTA and CDR2 is FQGNSA. The V segment lost 5 bases and the J segment 6 bases; nucleotides outside the gene matches: 4. CDR3 bases: TGTGCCAGCAGCCAAGGGACAGCTAATTCACCCCTCCACTTT. It translates to CASSQGTANSPLHF.

In its sample, this clonotype was seen a few times. The rearrangement uses TRBV2 and TRBJ2-3; 8 bases agree with TRBD2. CDR3 length: 15 residues. Germline assignment: CDR1 SNHLY and CDR2 FYNNEI. Germline trimming cut 2 bases from V and 0 bases from J; bases unmatched to any gene: 1. CDR3 nucleotides: TGTGCCAGCAGTGAAAGCGGGGGAAGCACAGATACGCAGTATTTT. This gives the protein CASSESGGSTDTQYF.

The chain couples TRBV5-1 to TRBJ2-5, with 7 nucleotides matching TRBD1. CDR1 SGHRS and CDR2 YFSETQ come from the germline V gene. V lost 4 bases, J lost 5 bases, and 2 bases stayed unmatched. The CDR3 consists of 12 residues. DNA for the CDR3: TGCGCCAGCAGCGGGGGACAGGAGACCCAGTACTTC. The encoded protein is CASSGGQETQYF.

V usage is TRBV27 and J usage is TRBJ1-2; 7 nucleotides line up with TRBD1. CDR3 size: 14 residues. The V gene's germline CDR1 is MNHEY and CDR2 SMNVEV (reference sequence). Germline trimming cut 6 bases from V and 5 bases from J; bases unmatched to any gene: 9. In nucleotides, the CDR3 is TGTGCCAGCAGGGGACCGGGACAGCCTTATGGCTACACCTTC. Its protein is CASRGPGQPYGYTF.

The CDR3 sequence is CSARGTGPYNSPLHF. DNA of the CDR3: TGCAGTGCTAGAGGAACAGGGCCCTATAATTCACCCCTCCACTTT. The rearrangement links TRBV20-1 to TRBJ1-6; D may be TRBD1 (6 bases). Trimming removed 1 base from V and 2 bases from J, with 9 bases in between. The germline gives CDR1 DFQATT, CDR2 SNEGSKA (reference sequence). The CDR3 covers 15 residues.

With regard to this clonotype: Relative to the germline gene, one junction end is altered; a read error may explain this. The chain employs TRBV12-3 or TRBV12-4 and TRBJ2-3; 9 positions match TRBD1. CDR3 length: 16 amino acids. The chain's CDR3 is CASSPSGTGSIDTQYF. The CDR3 bases are TGCGCCAGCAGTCCCAGTGGGACAGGGAGTATAGATACGCAGTATTTT.

The chain combines TRBV12-3 or TRBV12-4 with TRBJ2-2, with D unresolved. Trimming stripped 1 base from V and 1 base from J, with 7 bases between. This CDR3 spans 15 amino acids. The CDR3 sequence: CASSLGLMNTGELFF. CDR3 nucleotide sequence: TGTGCCAGCAGTTTAGGACTGATGAACACCGGGGAGCTGTTTTTT.

For the CDR3, the DNA is TGTGCCAGCAGTATTAGACAGGGTGTCAATCAGCCCCAGCATTTT. Amino acid sequence: CASSIRQGVNQPQHF. The chain couples TRBV28 to TRBJ1-5, with 7 bases fitting TRBD1. CDR1 is MDHEN and CDR2 is SYDVKM in the germline V gene. This CDR3 is 15 amino acids long. Trimming took 5 bases from V and 3 from J; bases not matched to a gene: 7.

The chain joins TRBV5-1 to TRBJ2-3; TRBD2 might be the D (6 bases). The CDR3 runs 14 residues. CDR1 SGHRS and CDR2 YFSETQ come from the germline V gene. Trimming shortened V by 5 bases and J by 2 bases, and 12 bases separated the two germline ends. The CDR3 DNA sequence: TGCGCCAGCAGACCCGGGACTGCCACAGATACGCAGTATTTT. Its protein is CASRPGTATDTQYF.

The table lists this clonotype with a count of one. This chain joins TRBV20-1 and TRBJ2-7; D not resolved. The CDR3 consists of 15 residues. Trimming took 1 base from V and 4 from J, leaving 17 bases between them. From germline, CDR1 is DFQATT and CDR2 SNEGSKA (reference sequence). CDR3 bases: TGCAGTGCTAGAGTCGTTCGCCGAGGTGGGTACGAGCAGTACTTC. This sequence encodes CSARVVRRGGYEQYF.

J is TRBJ2-5 and V is TRBV6-5; tentatively, D is TRBD1 or TRBD2 (5 bases each). V gave up 2 bases and J gave up 2 bases, with 21 bases separating them. CDR1 and CDR2 (germline): MNHEY, SVGAGI. The CDR3 sequence is 18 residues long. This chain's CDR3 is CASSYPSWDPKNQETQYF. The CDR3 bases are TGTGCCAGCAGTTACCCTTCATGGGACCCTAAAAATCAAGAGACCCAGTACTTC.

The chain uses TRBV29-1 and TRBJ2-2; the D is unclear. V gave up 4 bases and J gave up 1 base, with 13 bases separating them. The germline V gene has CDR1 SQVTM and CDR2 ANQGSEA. The CDR3 is made up of 15 amino acids. CDR3 nucleotide sequence: TGCAGCGTTGGATCCGACCGCAAGAACACCGGGGAGCTGTTTTTT. It is translated as CSVGSDRKNTGELFF.

The rearrangement joins TRBV7-2 to TRBJ1-2; D not certain. Germline loops: CDR1 SGHTA, CDR2 FQGNSA. Trimming took 0 bases from V and 4 from J, leaving 15 bases between them. The CDR3 contains 16 residues. The DNA for the CDR3 is TGTGCCAGCAGCTTAGCGGCTGCGGTCTCCATCTATGGCTACACCTTC. Amino acids: CASSLAAAVSIYGYTF.

The sample holds a few counts of this clonotype. V usage is TRBV11-2 and J usage is TRBJ2-7, with 10 positions matching TRBD2. Looked up from germline, CDR1 is SGHAT and CDR2 is FQNNGV. J gave up 2 bases and V 4 bases, and 5 bases lay outside the gene matches. This CDR3 is built from 15 residues. CDR3 loop: CASSYGSGGAYEQYF. The DNA of the CDR3 is TGTGCCAGCAGCTACGGGAGCGGGGGGGCCTACGAGCAGTACTTC.

The V call is TRBV10-3, the J call TRBJ2-5; perhaps TRBD2 as D (7 bases). The CDR3 runs to 14 residues. Germline V gives CDR1 ENHRY, CDR2 SYGVKD. Trimming removed 10 bases from V and 11 bases from J, with 26 bases in between. Written as DNA, the CDR3 is TGTGCCACGAGGGGGGGCGGGGTCAACAATGAGCAGTACTTC. Amino acids: CATRGGGVNNEQYF.

The gene calls are TRBV7-9 and TRBJ2-5; 12 positions match TRBD2. Unmatched junction bases numbered 10, after V lost 3 bases and J lost 5 bases. The CDR3 has 17 residues. Germline CDR1 is SEHNR and CDR2 is FQNEAQ (reference sequence). CDR3 in amino acids: CASSLYGTSGLPETQYF. As DNA, the CDR3 is TGTGCCAGCAGCTTGTACGGGACTAGCGGGCTTCCGGAGACCCAGTACTTC.

This rearrangement joins TRBV12-3 or TRBV12-4 to TRBJ2-2, with 9 bases identical to TRBD2. The V segment lost 6 bases and the J segment 5 bases; nucleotides outside the gene matches: 13. The CDR3 has 17 amino acids. CDR3 coding DNA: TGTGCCAGCAGCCCCAAGGGGACTAGCAGGGAAACCGGGGAGCTGTTTTTT. This encodes CASSPKGTSRETGELFF.

The rearrangement joins TRBV7-2 to TRBJ2-3, with 11 positions matching TRBD2. Germline CDR1 is SGHTA and CDR2 is FQGNSA. The CDR3 sequence is 18 residues long. J lost 0 bases, V lost 5 bases, and 10 bases had no gene match. The CDR3 DNA is TGTGCCAGCAGCCTAGGAGCAGGGACTAGCGGAAGCACAGATACGCAGTATTTT. This translates into CASSLGAGTSGSTDTQYF. Full variable domain (missing parts from reference TRBV7-2 and TRBJ2-3): GAGVSQSPSNKVTEKGKDVELRCDPISGHTALYWYRQSLGQGLEFLIYFQGNSAPDKSGLPSDRFSAERTGGSVSTLTIQRTQQEDSAVYLCASSLGAGTSGSTDTQYFGPGTRLTVL.

A single count supports this clonotype. The CDR3 region is CASRGTGFRDTQYF. The CDR3 DNA reads as TGTGCCAGCAGAGGGACAGGGTTCCGGGATACGCAGTATTTT. This chain connects TRBV28 to TRBJ2-3; 9 nucleotides match TRBD1. In germline, CDR1 is MDHEN, CDR2 SYDVKM. J was trimmed by 6 bases and V by 6 bases; bases with no gene match: 7. This CDR3 contains 14 residues.

V and J are TRBV7-2 and TRBJ1-5, with a possible D match to TRBD1 (6 bases). CDR3 length equals 14 residues. The germline gives CDR1 SGHTA, CDR2 FQGNSA. Between the trimmed V and J ends, which lost 3 bases and 4 bases, there was a span of 10 bases. The CDR3 loop is CASSFDRINQPQHF. DNA of the CDR3: TGTGCCAGCAGCTTCGACAGGATTAATCAGCCCCAGCATTTT.

The chain has TRBV7-9 and TRBJ2-7, with 8 bases fitting TRBD2. Germline V gene data show CDR1 as SEHNR and CDR2 as FQNEAQ (reference sequence). V shed 5 bases, J shed 3 bases, and the junction held 9 bases outside the gene matches. CDR3 size: 15 residues. Written as DNA, the CDR3 is TGTGCCAGCAGCCCGGGAGGGGTATCGATCTACGAGCAGTACTTC. Translating it yields CASSPGGVSIYEQYF. The variable domain in full, completed from reference TRBV7-9 and TRBJ2-7, reads DTGVSQNPRHKITKRGQNVTFRCDPISEHNRLYWYRQTLGQGPEFLTYFQNEAQLEKSRLLSDRFSAERPKGSFSTLEIQRTEQGDSAMYLCASSPGGVSIYEQYFGPGTRLTVT.

There are a few counts of this clonotype. Here the CDR3 DNA reads TGTGCCGCCCGGACTAGCGGGGAAGAGACCCAGTACTTC. It is translated as CAARTSGEETQYF. V and J are TRBV6-5 and TRBJ2-5, with 12 bases identical to TRBD2. V was clipped by 11 bases and J by 3 bases; unmatched bases: 4. CDR1 is MNHEY and CDR2 is SVGAGI in the germline V gene. There are 13 residues in the CDR3.

This clonotype was counted a few times. The chain uses TRBV28 and TRBJ2-5, with D possibly matching TRBD1 (6 bases). The germline CDR1 and CDR2 sequences are MDHEN and SYDVKM. This CDR3 comprises 15 residues. V was cut by 3 bases and J by 5 bases, with 16 bases left in between. The CDR3 sequence is CASSFFLRRGETQYF. CDR3 DNA: TGTGCCAGCAGTTTTTTCTTACGCAGGGGCGAGACCCAGTACTTC. The full variable domain, its missing parts supplied by reference TRBV28 and TRBJ2-5, is DVKVTQSSRYLVKRTGEKVFLECVQDMDHENMFWYRQDPGLGLRLIYFSYDVKMKEKGDIPEGYSVSREKKERFSLILESASTNQTSMYLCASSFFLRRGETQYFGPGTRLLVL.

The chain combines TRBV14 with TRBJ2-1; 15 bases match TRBD2. Trimming took 6 bases from V and 5 from J; bases not matched to a gene: 2. This CDR3 region has 15 residues. In germline, CDR1 is SGHDN, CDR2 FVKESK. The CDR3 region has the DNA TGTGCCAGCAGGCGGACTAGCGGGGGGGACAATGAGCAGTTCTTC. It specifies CASRRTSGGDNEQFF. The whole variable domain, remainder taken from reference TRBV14 and TRBJ2-1, is EAGVTQFPSHSVIEKGQTVTLRCDPISGHDNLYWYRRVMGKEIKFLLHFVKESKQDESGMPNNRFLAERTGGTYSTLKVQPAELEDSGVYFCASRRTSGGDNEQFFGPGTRLTVL.

Of note for this clonotype: A much bigger clone sits one base away, suggesting this may be a read error. The J gene is TRBJ1-2, the V gene TRBV29-1; the D is unclear. The CDR3 runs 15 residues. Germline-derived CDR1 and CDR2 are SQVTM and ANQGSEA. The DNA of the CDR3 is TGCAGCGTTGACGGTAGAAGGGCGACTCACTATGACTACACCTTC. Protein sequence: CSVDGRRATHYDYTF.

The chain employs TRBV7-9 and TRBJ1-2; 12 bases map to TRBD1. The CDR3 runs to 15 residues. Germline V lookup: CDR1 SEHNR, CDR2 FQNEAQ (reference sequence). The ends lost 5 bases at V and 7 bases at J; junction bases unmatched: 8. The DNA of the CDR3 is TGTGCCAGCAGCGTCCGGGACAGGGGGCAAGGTGGCTACACCTTC. Its translation: CASSVRDRGQGGYTF. Variable domain in full (rest from reference TRBV7-9 and TRBJ1-2): DTGVSQNPRHKITKRGQNVTFRCDPISEHNRLYWYRQTLGQGPEFLTYFQNEAQLEKSRLLSDRFSAERPKGSFSTLEIQRTEQGDSAMYLCASSVRDRGQGGYTFGSGTRLTVV.